This paragraph reports one TCR beta chain. This entry belongs to a study of T cell changes during pregnancy in multiple sclerosis. The trim removed 6 bases at V and 1 base at J, leaving 1 base unmatched. The CDR3 runs 15 residues. Germline-derived CDR1 and CDR2 are MNHNS and SASEGT. Profiled with immunoSEQ multiplex PCR; TCRdb holds only in-frame clones, not every one. The sample consists of over 85,000 clones, roughly 89% of them appearing once. The receptor was isolated from a female donor in good health, enrolled as a control in a pregnancy study. V gene TRBV6-1 combines with J gene TRBJ2-6, with 9 bases fitting TRBD1. Specimen: peripheral blood, collected after pregnancy. CDR3 sequence: CASRTGGSGANVLTF. CDR3 nucleotides: TGTGCCAGCAGGACAGGGGGGTCTGGGGCCAACGTCCTGACTTTC.